This record concerns one T cell receptor (beta chain) sequence. The data were obtained in a study of OX40 agonist ivuxolimab in advanced cancers. V lost 4 bases, J lost 1 base, and 0 bases stayed unmatched. CDR3 length equals 14 residues. Germline V gene lookup returns CDR1 SGHRS and CDR2 YFSETQ. Here immunoSEQ multiplex PCR was the method, and the copy in TCRdb shows in-frame clones only, minus some. This sample has some 70,000 clones, with about 89% found just once. The chain joins TRBV5-1 to TRBJ2-5; 11 bases agree with TRBD2. This material consisted of CD4+ or CD8+ T cells sorted from blood, taken in a trial of the OX40 agonist ivuxolimab. This receptor was obtained from an adult with an advanced solid tumor such as melanoma, head and neck, liver or kidney cancer. The CDR3 sequence is CASSLAGGQETQYF. The DNA of the CDR3 is TGCGCCAGCAGCCTAGCGGGAGGCCAAGAGACCCAGTACTTC.